Following are 28 T cell receptor beta chains from one sample sequenced in a study of graft-versus-host responses after intestinal transplantation. TCRdb's copy holds only in-frame clones and misses some; the assay was immunoSEQ multiplex PCR. The repertoire consists of about 47,000 clones, with about 95% occurring once and the leading ten covering 1.6%. Material: PBMCs, obtained about 350 days after intestinal transplant. These receptors originate from a human patient who received an intestinal transplant, so some T cells may come from the graft donor.

This sequence joins TRBV4-2 and TRBJ2-3, with 8 bases matching TRBD2. The germline gives CDR1 LGHNA, CDR2 YNFKEQ. The CDR3 contains 22 residues. V lost 1 base to trimming and J lost 2 bases; unmatched junction nucleotides: 23. CDR3 DNA: TGTGCCAGCAGCCAAGCGGCTAAGTTGCGGGGGGCAAACGGACGAGCCACAGATACGCAGTATTTT. It yields the protein CASSQAAKLRGANGRATDTQYF.

This clone was seen just once. J is TRBJ2-1 and V is TRBV7-3; D is possibly TRBD1 (6 bases). The CDR3 extends over 14 amino acids. Germline CDR1 reads SGHTA; CDR2 reads FQGTGA. Trimming cost V 4 bases and J 4 bases, with 11 bases left between them. The CDR3 here is CASSYYRDYNEQFF. The DNA of the CDR3 is TGTGCCAGCAGCTACTACAGGGATTACAATGAGCAGTTCTTC.

This chain's CDR3 is CASSYQASSYEQYF. The DNA of the CDR3 is TGTGCCAGCAGTTACCAAGCTAGCTCCTACGAGCAGTACTTC. The chain carries TRBV6-5 and TRBJ2-7; D gene unclear. V lost 2 bases to trimming and J lost 0 bases, with 8 bases between them. The CDR3 loop spans 14 amino acids. CDR1 and CDR2 from the germline V gene are MNHEY and SVGAGI.

J is TRBJ2-4 and V is TRBV5-1; D ambiguous. This CDR3 contains 16 residues. V lost 2 bases and J 6 bases, leaving 18 bases between the germline ends. Germline V lookup: CDR1 SGHRS, CDR2 YFSETQ. The CDR3 spells CASSFSISTRSNIQYF. The CDR3 DNA sequence: TGCGCCAGCAGCTTTTCTATCTCGACTCGGTCAAACATTCAGTACTTC. The full variable domain, in which reference TRBV5-1 and TRBJ2-4 provide the parts outside the CDR3, is KAGVTQTPRYLIKTRGQQVTLSCSPISGHRSVSWYQQTPGQGLQFLFEYFSETQRNKGNFPGRFSGRQFSNSRSEMNVSTLELGDSALYLCASSFSISTRSNIQYFGAGTRLSVL.

This rearrangement joins TRBV6-1 to TRBJ1-1; 9 bases are shared with TRBD1. CDR1 and CDR2 (germline): MNHNS, SASEGT. With 7 bases clipped from V and 3 bases from J, the junction kept 3 bases outside the gene matches. The CDR3 runs to 13 residues. CDR3 sequence reads: CASNGQGYTEAFF. CDR3 in DNA: TGTGCCAGCAACGGACAGGGGTACACTGAAGCTTTCTTT.

The rearrangement uses TRBV5-1 and TRBJ2-5; the D is unclear. Trimming removed 0 bases from V and 5 bases from J, with 11 bases in between. In germline, CDR1 is SGHRS, CDR2 YFSETQ. The CDR3 covers 14 residues. CDR3 protein: CASSLAFEIETQYF. CDR3 nucleotides: TGCGCCAGCAGCTTGGCATTTGAGATTGAGACCCAGTACTTC.

The rearrangement links TRBV7-9 to TRBJ2-1, with 7 nucleotides matching TRBD1. The CDR3 sequence is 14 residues long. Trimming removed 5 bases from V and 6 bases from J; junction bases left unmatched: 7. In germline, CDR1 is SEHNR, CDR2 FQNEAQ (reference sequence). The CDR3 DNA reads TGTGCCAGCAGCCCAAGACAGGGTTTCAATGAGCAGTTCTTC. Translated, it gives CASSPRQGFNEQFF.

This clone was seen only once. The chain links TRBV7-2 to TRBJ2-5; 9 bases line up with TRBD1. The J call may be in error: the DNA end matches TRBJ2-7 better. This CDR3 has 17 residues. Germline V CDR1 and CDR2: SGHTA, FQGNSA. The DNA for the CDR3 is TGTGCCAGCACCCAACTCGATAACAGGGGGCTTCACTACGAGCAGTACTTC. Residues: CASTQLDNRGLHYEQYF.

This chain joins TRBV10-1 and TRBJ2-2; 8 nucleotides match TRBD1. Trimming removed 4 bases from V and 6 bases from J; junction bases left unmatched: 4. Germline loops: CDR1 WNHNN, CDR2 SYGVQD (reference sequence). The CDR3 runs to 14 residues. CDR3 region: CASSATQGAGELFF. In DNA, the CDR3 is TGCGCCAGCAGTGCGACACAGGGGGCCGGGGAGCTGTTTTTT.

The rearrangement uses TRBV9 and TRBJ2-3, with a weak D call TRBD2 (6 bases). This CDR3 region has 21 residues. V dropped 4 bases and J dropped 6 bases, with 36 bases sitting between them. Germline CDR1 reads SGDLS; CDR2 reads YYNGEE. The CDR3 nucleotides are TGTGCCAGCAGCTCTCACCCGGGGGTACCAGTATCGATCGGAAACTCTGATACGCAGTATTTT. Its translation is CASSSHPGVPVSIGNSDTQYF.

The genes are TRBV6-5 and TRBJ1-2; tentatively, D is TRBD1 (6 bases). Germline V gives CDR1 MNHEY, CDR2 SVGAGI. This CDR3 spans 14 amino acids. Trimming shortened V by 0 bases and J by 11 bases, and 16 bases separated the two germline ends. The chain's CDR3 is CASSYSDRKGGYTF. CDR3 nucleotide sequence: TGTGCCAGCAGTTACTCGGACAGAAAAGGAGGATACACCTTC.

The chain has TRBV2 and TRBJ2-3, with a tentative D call TRBD2 (6 bases). Germline V CDR1 and CDR2: SNHLY, FYNNEI. The V gene lost 6 bases and the J gene lost 6 bases, with 13 bases spanning the gap. The length of the CDR3 is 13 residues. This CDR3 reads CASSPNGGDTQYF. For the CDR3, the DNA is TGTGCCAGCAGCCCAAACGGAGGGGATACGCAGTATTTT.

V usage is TRBV9 and J usage is TRBJ2-5; TRBD2 matches 9 bases. V shed 5 bases, J shed 5 bases, and the junction held 7 bases outside the gene matches. CDR3 length: 14 residues. In germline, CDR1 is SGDLS, CDR2 YYNGEE. CDR3 loop: CASSPAGGEETQYF. CDR3 nucleotides: TGTGCCAGCAGTCCAGCGGGAGGAGAGGAGACCCAGTACTTC. Full variable domain (missing parts from reference TRBV9 and TRBJ2-5): DSGVTQTPKHLITATGQRVTLRCSPRSGDLSVYWYQQSLDQGLQFLIQYYNGEERAKGNILERFSAQQFPDLHSELNLSSLELGDSALYFCASSPAGGEETQYFGPGTRLLVL.

This chain joins TRBV6-6 and TRBJ2-5; D unclear. Between the trimmed V and J ends, which lost 0 bases and 4 bases, there was a span of 15 bases. The CDR3 totals 16 residues. Germline CDR1 and CDR2: MNHNY and SVGAGI (reference sequence). The CDR3 sequence is CASSYSLYLVGETQYF. The CDR3 nucleotides are TGTGCCAGCAGTTACTCGCTTTACCTGGTGGGAGAGACCCAGTACTTC.

About this clone: The junction does not match germline at one end; this may be a read error. The V and J genes are TRBV5-4 and TRBJ1-1; D might be TRBD1 (5 bases). This CDR3 is 12 amino acids long. Germline V gene lookup returns CDR1 SGHNT and CDR2 YYREEE (reference sequence). CDR3 amino acids: CVSSYQTDEAFF. Written as DNA, the CDR3 is TGTGTCAGCAGTTATCAGACAGATGAAGCTTTCTTT.

The chain recombines TRBV30 with TRBJ1-6; D possibly corresponds to TRBD1 (6 bases). Looked up from germline, CDR1 is GTSNPN and CDR2 is SVGIG (reference sequence). This CDR3 spans 14 amino acids. Trimming left V 1 base short and J 10 bases short, with 14 bases between. Here the CDR3 reads CAWSEGGVPSPLHF. CDR3 DNA: TGTGCCTGGAGTGAGGGGGGTGTGCCATCACCCCTCCACTTT.

CDR3 loop: CASSLWAGKNEQYF. DNA of the CDR3: TGTGCCAGCAGTTTATGGGCAGGAAAAAATGAGCAGTACTTC. This chain uses TRBV27 with TRBJ2-7; D remains unclear. This CDR3 is built from 14 residues. V was cut by 1 base and J by 7 bases, with 14 bases left in between. The germline V gene encodes CDR1 MNHEY and CDR2 SMNVEV (reference sequence).

The genes are TRBV11-1 and TRBJ2-7, with D maybe TRBD2 (5 bases). V lost 1 base and J 7 bases, leaving 11 bases between the germline ends. Germline-derived CDR1 and CDR2 are SGHAT and FQDESV (reference sequence). The CDR3 consists of 13 residues. CDR3 loop: CASSLGLAWEQYF. The CDR3 DNA sequence: TGTGCCAGCAGCTTAGGGCTAGCTTGGGAGCAGTACTTC.

The chain combines TRBV4-1 with TRBJ2-7; either TRBD1 or TRBD2 may fit D (5 bases each). The CDR3 is made up of 15 amino acids. Germline V gene sequence: CDR1 MGHRA, CDR2 YSYEKL. V lost 1 base and J lost 6, with 16 bases in between. The CDR3 DNA reads as TGCGCCAGCAGCCAAGTCGGGACCCCAGGCAGCGAGCAGTACTTC. It specifies CASSQVGTPGSEQYF.

The chain is built from TRBV6-5 and TRBJ2-3, with TRBD1 identical over 8 bases. V dropped 4 bases and J dropped 3; count of bases not matched to a gene: 9. The V gene's germline CDR1 is MNHEY and CDR2 SVGAGI. The CDR3 length is 16 residues. CDR3 sequence: CASSSHLRGQTDTQYF. The DNA of the CDR3 is TGTGCCAGCAGTTCTCACCTCAGGGGGCAAACAGATACGCAGTATTTT.

J is TRBJ1-2 and V is TRBV6-5; D gene uncertain. V was clipped by 4 bases and J by 3 bases, with 9 bases between them. Germline loops: CDR1 MNHEY, CDR2 SVGAGI. This CDR3 contains 13 residues. CDR3 nucleotide sequence: TGTGCCAGCAGTTTCGGGCAGTACTATGGCTACACCTTC. It encodes CASSFGQYYGYTF.

The chain has TRBV28 and TRBJ1-1; TRBD1 matches at 10 bases. The CDR3 consists of 15 residues. Germline V gives CDR1 MDHEN, CDR2 SYDVKM. The junction had 9 bases not matched to a gene; V was cut back by 6 bases and J by 5 bases. The CDR3 nucleotides are TGTGCCAGCAGCACCCACGGGACAGGGGTGACTGAAGCTTTCTTT. It specifies CASSTHGTGVTEAFF. The full variable domain, completed using reference TRBV28 and TRBJ1-1, is DVKVTQSSRYLVKRTGEKVFLECVQDMDHENMFWYRQDPGLGLRLIYFSYDVKMKEKGDIPEGYSVSREKKERFSLILESASTNQTSMYLCASSTHGTGVTEAFFGQGTRLTVV.

The rearrangement links TRBV7-2 to TRBJ2-1; 8 nucleotides align to TRBD2. The CDR3 loop spans 16 amino acids. Germline V CDR1 and CDR2: SGHTA, FQGNSA. V lost 5 bases to trimming and J lost 7 bases; unmatched junction nucleotides: 13. The CDR3 is CASSRAGTSGFNEQFF. The CDR3 bases are TGTGCCAGCAGCCGAGCGGGAACTAGCGGATTTAATGAGCAGTTCTTC.

J is TRBJ1-2 and V is TRBV6-6; D is ambiguous. Germline CDR1 and CDR2: MNHNY and SVGAGI (reference sequence). V gave up 0 bases and J gave up 3 bases, with 8 bases separating them. The CDR3 contains 14 residues. CDR3: CASSYSMRDYGYTF. The CDR3 nucleotides are TGTGCCAGCAGTTACTCGATGCGGGACTATGGCTACACCTTC.

This clone was seen once. The chain joins TRBV21-1 to TRBJ1-1. TRBV21-1 is given as a pseudogene. The CDR3 sequence is 14 residues long. The CDR3 bases are TGTGCCAGCAGCCAAGGTGTACTTGGCACTGAAGCTTTCTTT. Residues: CASSQGVLGTEAFF.

The CDR3 is CASSQTGLNEKLFF. The CDR3 region has the DNA TGTGCCAGCAGCCAGACAGGGCTTAATGAAAAACTGTTTTTT. The chain employs TRBV2 and TRBJ1-4; 7 nucleotides match TRBD1. V lost 6 bases, J lost 4 bases, and 5 bases stayed unmatched. This CDR3 has 14 residues. CDR1 and CDR2 from the germline V gene are SNHLY and FYNNEI.

The chain combines TRBV9 with TRBJ2-5; tentative D call: TRBD1 (7 bases). V lost 0 bases, J lost 5 bases, and 14 bases lay in between. The CDR3 consists of 15 residues. Per germline, CDR1 SGDLS and CDR2 YYNGEE. CDR3 sequence (DNA): TGTGCCAGCAGCGTAGGGGCAGGGGGGAAGGAGACCCAGTACTTC. Translated: CASSVGAGGKETQYF.

This sequence joins TRBV7-9 and TRBJ2-3; 12 nucleotides line up with TRBD2. The CDR3 is 17 amino acids. V shed 5 bases and J 0 bases; nucleotides not matched to a gene: 6. Germline CDR1 is SEHNR and CDR2 is FQNEAQ (reference sequence). This chain's CDR3 is CASSPRLAGGSTDTQYF. The CDR3 DNA reads TGTGCCAGCAGCCCCCGGCTAGCGGGGGGGAGCACAGATACGCAGTATTTT.